This T cell receptor (beta chain) was documented in a study of shared clonotypes between healthy human individuals. Authors' analysis steps: ImmunoSEQ output lacked quality scores and full-length reads, limiting matched filtering. Here immunoSEQ multiplex PCR was the method, and the copy in TCRdb shows in-frame clones only, minus some. The V and J calls and clone size are taken from that table; D and trimming were inferred from the DNA. The sample records about 2.4 million clones, 80% to 95% being singletons. CDR1 and CDR2 from the germline V gene are KGHSH and LQKENI. This CDR3 spans 14 amino acids. V shed 3 bases and J shed 4 bases, with 10 bases lying between them. Of note for this clone: The identical CDR3 is also encoded by other nucleotide sequences in the sample.

The chain carries TRBV18 and TRBJ1-3; possibly TRBD1 for D (6 bases). This TCR was sampled from a young man in good health. Some clones in this sample may be carry-over from other donors' samples. Specimen: naive CD4+ T cells from PBMCs. Stated subset: CD45RA+ positively selected. The CDR3 reads CASSPGATGNTIYF. In DNA, the CDR3 is TGTGCCAGCTCACCGGGGGCTACAGGAAACACCATATATTTT.